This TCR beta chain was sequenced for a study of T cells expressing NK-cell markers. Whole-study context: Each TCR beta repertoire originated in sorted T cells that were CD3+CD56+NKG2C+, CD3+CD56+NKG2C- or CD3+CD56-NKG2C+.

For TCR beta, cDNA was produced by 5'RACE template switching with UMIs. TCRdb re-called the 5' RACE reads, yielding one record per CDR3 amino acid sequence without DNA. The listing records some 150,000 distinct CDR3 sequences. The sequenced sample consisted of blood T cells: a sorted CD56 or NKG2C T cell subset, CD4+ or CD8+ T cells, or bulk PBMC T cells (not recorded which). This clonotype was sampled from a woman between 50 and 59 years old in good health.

The CDR3 loop is CASRAGGTTDTQYF. The V call is TRBV10-2, the J call TRBJ2-3; TCRdb proposes TRBD2, but this gene call is untestable without DNA. The CDR3 is made up of 14 amino acids. Germline-derived CDR1 and CDR2 are WSHSY and SAAADI.